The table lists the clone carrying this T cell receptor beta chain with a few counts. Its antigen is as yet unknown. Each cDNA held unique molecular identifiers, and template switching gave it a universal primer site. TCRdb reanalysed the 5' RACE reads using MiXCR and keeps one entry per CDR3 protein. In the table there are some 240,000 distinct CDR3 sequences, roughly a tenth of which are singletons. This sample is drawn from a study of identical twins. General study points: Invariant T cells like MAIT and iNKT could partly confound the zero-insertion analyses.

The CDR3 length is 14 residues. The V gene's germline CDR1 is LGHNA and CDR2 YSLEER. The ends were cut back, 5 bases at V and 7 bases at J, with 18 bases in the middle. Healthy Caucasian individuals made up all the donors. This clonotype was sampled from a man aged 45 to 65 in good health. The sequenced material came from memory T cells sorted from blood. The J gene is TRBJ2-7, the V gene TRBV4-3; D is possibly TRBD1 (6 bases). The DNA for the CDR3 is TGCGCCAGCAGCTCCCAAAGGGGGAGTTGGGAGCAGTACTTC. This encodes CASSSQRGSWEQYF.